Sample share makes the clone carrying this TCR beta chain medium-sized. TCRdb reanalyzed the PCR reads via MiXCR. Counted here are 30,000 to 45,000 clones, roughly 20% occurring once; the ten biggest clones make up about 14%. These data are taken from a study of metastatic and nonmetastatic thyroid tumors. No treatment of any kind had been given to any patient before thyroid surgery. The CDR3 consists of 13 residues. Trimming stripped 6 bases from V and 2 bases from J, with 10 bases between. The V gene's germline CDR1 is MNHEY and CDR2 SMNVEV (reference sequence). This rearrangement joins TRBV27 to TRBJ1-2; D not resolved. Sequenced sample: blood. The clonotype was recovered from a female donor with papillary thyroid cancer or a benign thyroid nodule (not recorded which). Some clones in this sample may be carry-over from other donors' samples. The CDR3 reads CASSPDGNYGYTF. CDR3 coding DNA: TGTGCCAGCAGCCCCGACGGCAACTATGGCTACACCTTC.